Following are 18 T cell receptor beta chains from one sample sequenced in a study of spatial heterogeneity in lung cancer. Their target antigens are unknown. Documented time point: sample taken at primary tumor resection. TCRdb re-called the 5' RACE reads through MiXCR, storing one row per CDR3 protein. Here the sample spans 12,000 or so distinct CDR3 sequences, just over 5% being singletons. The study's findings and limits: Tumors with more nonsynonymous mutations had more expanded intratumoral alpha and beta TCRs.

The material was lung tumor tissue, obtained at surgery. The receptors stem from a male donor with early-stage non-small cell lung cancer.

Notes on this clonotype: This beta chain turned up in a library designed for alpha chains; as an off-target read, its abundance says little. V is TRBV4-3 and J is TRBJ2-1; D is perhaps TRBD1 or TRBD2 (5 bases each). Deletions cut 3 bases from V and 0 bases from J, with 9 bases between. Germline CDR1 is LGHNA and CDR2 is YSLEER. The CDR3 has 15 residues. The CDR3, as DNA: TGCGCCAGCAGCCAGGATGGGGGCTCCTACAATGAGCAGTTCTTC. As protein: CASSQDGGSYNEQFF.

This clonotype was found many times. This beta chain came through as a stray read in a library set up for alpha chains, and its size says little. This chain joins TRBV20-1 and TRBJ1-2; 8 positions agree with TRBD1. J gave up 8 bases and V 4 bases, and 3 bases lay outside the gene matches. CDR1 is DFQATT and CDR2 is SNEGSKA in the germline V gene (reference sequence). This CDR3 contains 11 residues. CDR3 residues: CSATQGEGYTF. The CDR3 DNA reads as TGCAGTGCTACACAGGGGGAGGGCTACACCTTC.

This clonotype has at least ten counts. The library was built for alpha chains, so this beta chain is an off-target read and its size means little. The V call is TRBV4-3, the J call TRBJ1-2; 8 bases align to TRBD1. The germline gives CDR1 LGHNA, CDR2 YSLEER. V lost 3 bases and J lost 4; bases outside the gene matches: 10. The CDR3 consists of 16 residues. The chain's CDR3 is CASSQDRVGGRYGYTF. Written as DNA, the CDR3 is TGCGCCAGCAGCCAGGACAGGGTAGGGGGTCGCTATGGCTACACCTTC.

Worth noting for this clonotype: In a library made to pick up alpha chains, this beta chain is a stray read with a size that means little. The chain employs TRBV18 and TRBJ1-1; D perhaps matches TRBD1 (5 bases). Germline V gene sequence: CDR1 KGHSH, CDR2 LQKENI. V was pared by 3 bases and J by 8 bases, with 13 bases between. CDR3 length equals 13 residues. The CDR3 bases are TGTGCCAGCTCACCCGGGGGATTAAGGGAAGCTTTCTTT. Amino acid sequence: CASSPGGLREAFF.

As regards this clonotype: This beta chain is off target for a library built for alpha chains, so its abundance means little. CDR3 DNA: TGTGCCAGCAGTTACGAGGCTAGTCTTAACCCCGAGCAGTACTTC. Residues: CASSYEASLNPEQYF. V is TRBV6-2 or TRBV6-3 and J is TRBJ2-7; D remains unclear. The CDR3 consists of 15 residues. The V gene lost 2 bases and the J gene lost 6 bases, with 17 bases spanning the gap. CDR1 is MNHEY and CDR2 is SVGEGT in the germline V gene.

This clonotype appeared many times. The library was prepared for alpha chains; this beta chain is a stray read, so its frequency means little. The genes are TRBV5-1 and TRBJ1-1, with 7 bases matching TRBD1. Trimming removed 2 bases from V and 1 base from J; junction bases left unmatched: 2. Germline CDR1 is SGHRS and CDR2 is YFSETQ. The CDR3 consists of 14 residues. The DNA of the CDR3 is TGCGCCAGCAGCTTAACAGGGGCGAACACTGAAGCTTTCTTT. Translated: CASSLTGANTEAFF.

This clonotype came up many times. The library was designed around alpha chains, so this beta chain is a stray read whose abundance carries little weight. The chain uses TRBV12-3 or TRBV12-4 and TRBJ2-3, with D unresolved. The CDR3 has 10 residues. V gave up 9 bases and J gave up 6 bases, with 7 bases separating them. The chain's CDR3 is CARPRDTQYF. The CDR3 bases are TGTGCCAGGCCAAGGGATACGCAGTATTTT.

This clonotype appeared many times. A library made for alpha chains picked up this beta chain off target, so its size means little. The V gene is TRBV15, the J gene TRBJ1-1; D unresolved. Germline V gene lookup returns CDR1 LNHNV and CDR2 YYDKDF (reference sequence). The CDR3 is made up of 16 amino acids. Trimming stripped 0 bases from V and 0 bases from J, with 11 bases between. CDR3 in amino acids: CATSRDLDSMNTEAFF. The CDR3 bases are TGTGCCACCAGCAGAGATCTGGACTCCATGAACACTGAAGCTTTCTTT.

This clonotype was observed many times. This beta chain is a stray read from a library made for alpha chains; its abundance is not meaningful. This sequence joins TRBV5-6 and TRBJ2-5, with D tentatively TRBD2 (6 bases). This CDR3 contains 13 residues. The V end lost 3 bases, the J end lost 5 bases, and 11 bases lay between the germline ends. The germline V gene has CDR1 SGHDT and CDR2 YYEEEE. This CDR3 reads CASSSAGMETQYF. For the CDR3, the DNA is TGTGCCAGCAGCTCCGCGGGGATGGAGACCCAGTACTTC.

By share of the sample, this clonotype is medium-sized. Since it is a stray read in a library aimed at alpha chains, this beta chain has a size that is not meaningful. The rearrangement links TRBV12-3 or TRBV12-4 to TRBJ2-3; D is unclear. This CDR3 comprises 18 residues. V lost 1 base, J lost 0 bases, and 17 bases lay in between. The CDR3 DNA sequence: TGTGCCAGCAGTTTAGATGGGTGGGCTCCTCAGAGCACAGATACGCAGTATTTT. Its protein is CASSLDGWAPQSTDTQYF.

This clonotype appeared many times. This beta chain represents an off-target read in a library built for alpha chains; its size is of limited meaning. The chain carries TRBV11-2 and TRBJ2-1, with D possibly TRBD2 on 6 matching bases. CDR1 is SGHAT and CDR2 is FQNNGV in the germline V gene. CDR3 length: 15 residues. V was shortened by 3 bases and J by 0 bases, with 9 bases between the two germline ends. CDR3 coding DNA: TGTGCCAGCAGCTTTATCGGGAGCTCCTACAATGAGCAGTTCTTC. Translation gives CASSFIGSSYNEQFF.

This clonotype has a count of ten or more. This beta chain is a stray read from a library made for alpha chains; its abundance is not meaningful. The rearrangement joins TRBV27 to TRBJ2-1, with 8 bases aligning to TRBD2. The length of the CDR3 is 16 residues. Germline lookup yields CDR1 MNHEY and CDR2 SMNVEV (reference sequence). Trimming at V came to 3 bases and at J to 10 bases, leaving 14 bases not matched to a gene. The CDR3 DNA sequence: TGTGCCAGCAGTTTGAGCCGAGCGGGGGCCTTTCAGGAGCAGTTCTTC. Translation gives CASSLSRAGAFQEQFF.

This clonotype was counted at least ten times. This beta chain turned up in a library designed for alpha chains; as an off-target read, its abundance says little. The chain recombines TRBV5-1 with TRBJ2-2; 9 bases are shared with TRBD2. Germline CDR1 SGHRS, CDR2 YFSETQ. With V trimmed by 2 bases and J by 4 bases, 6 bases remained unmatched. This CDR3 has 16 residues. The CDR3 nucleotides read TGCGCCAGCAGCTTCGGGCTAGCGGGGTCCACCGGGGAGCTGTTTTTT. Translation: CASSFGLAGSTGELFF.

Ten or more counts support this clonotype. The library was built for alpha chains, so this beta chain is an off-target read and its size means little. This chain connects TRBV7-8 to TRBJ1-6; D is possibly TRBD1 (5 bases). Germline values: CDR1 SGHVS, CDR2 FQNEAQ. Trimming stripped 4 bases from V and 9 bases from J, with 7 bases between. The CDR3 contains 12 residues. The CDR3 protein is CASSSTGSPLHF. Here the CDR3 DNA reads TGTGCCAGCAGCTCAACAGGTTCACCCCTCCACTTT.

In its sample, this clonotype was seen many times. The library was prepared for alpha chains; this beta chain is a stray read, so its frequency means little. The rearrangement links TRBV20-1 to TRBJ2-2, with D unclear. This CDR3 has 13 amino acids. Germline V gives CDR1 DFQATT, CDR2 SNEGSKA (reference sequence). The V gene lost 3 bases and the J gene lost 7 bases, with 12 bases spanning the gap. The CDR3 DNA reads as TGCAGTGCTAGTAGCCCGCCAGTCGGGGAGCTGTTTTTT. Translation gives CSASSPPVGELFF.

A word on this clonotype: Since the library was made to target alpha chains, this beta chain is a stray read and its abundance is not meaningful. The chain recombines TRBV21-1 with TRBJ1-6; no check of the table's D call, TRBD1, against the DNA was made. TRBV21-1 is noted as a pseudogene. The CDR3 is 16 residues long. CDR3 sequence: CASSKGQGAQNSPLHF. CDR3 nucleotide sequence: TGTGCCAGCAGCAAGGGGCAGGGGGCGCAGAATTCACCCCTCCACTTT.

This clonotype has at least ten counts. The library was designed around alpha chains, so this beta chain is a stray read whose abundance carries little weight. This chain joins TRBV2 and TRBJ2-3, with D perhaps TRBD1 or TRBD2 (6 bases each). Trimming stripped 6 bases from V and 5 bases from J, with 18 bases between. Germline CDR1 is SNHLY and CDR2 is FYNNEI. The CDR3 spans 15 residues. The CDR3: CASRQTPGAVDTQYF. The DNA for the CDR3 is TGTGCCAGCAGACAAACTCCGGGGGCAGTAGATACGCAGTATTTT. The entire variable domain, with the rest obtained from reference TRBV2 and TRBJ2-3, is as follows: EPEVTQTPSHQVTQMGQEVILRCVPISNHLYFYWYRQILGQKVEFLVSFYNNEISEKSEIFDDQFSVERPDGSNFTLKIRSTKLEDSAMYFCASRQTPGAVDTQYFGPGTRLTVL.

This clonotype has just a few counts. Since the library was made to target alpha chains, this beta chain is a stray read and its abundance is not meaningful. The J gene is TRBJ1-6, the V gene TRBV4-1, with D tentatively TRBD1 (5 bases). The CDR3 runs 18 residues. The ends were cut back, 2 bases at V and 0 bases at J, with 14 bases in the middle. Germline-derived CDR1 and CDR2 are MGHRA and YSYEKL. CDR3 amino acids: CASSQRSAGSSYNSPLHF. The CDR3 nucleotides read TGCGCCAGCAGCCAAAGATCGGCAGGGAGCTCCTATAATTCACCCCTCCACTTT.